The 30 T cell receptor beta chains listed next were all sequenced from one sample in a study of breast tumors, draining lymph nodes, adjacent tissues. TCRdb reprocessed the multiplex PCR reads with MiXCR, giving one entry per CDR3 protein. The sample contains around 25,000 distinct CDR3 sequences, roughly 21% of which appear only once. Sequencing used breast tumor tissue. The receptors here all came from a female donor with breast cancer. Some clones in this sample may be carry-over from other donors' samples.

In this sample, this clonotype turned up many times. The chain's CDR3 is CASSFSGANSPLHF. As DNA, the CDR3 is TGTGCCAGCAGTTTTTCAGGGGCCAATTCACCCCTCCACTTT. This chain connects TRBV28 to TRBJ1-6, with D perhaps TRBD1 (6 bases). Germline CDR1 and CDR2: MDHEN and SYDVKM. The CDR3 has 14 residues. V was shortened by 3 bases and J by 7 bases, with 10 bases between the two germline ends.

This clonotype was picked up many times. The chain recombines TRBV2 with TRBJ1-4, with 9 positions matching TRBD1. CDR1 is SNHLY and CDR2 is FYNNEI in the germline V gene. J lost 3 bases, V lost 8 bases, and 4 bases had no gene match. The CDR3 contains 14 residues. The CDR3 loop reads CASGRDRANEKLFF. The CDR3 DNA reads as TGTGCCAGCGGCCGGGACAGGGCTAATGAAAAACTGTTTTTT.

Ten or more counts support this clonotype. This chain uses TRBV27 with TRBJ2-1; unclear D gene. V was shortened by 6 bases and J by 0 bases, with 12 bases between the two germline ends. Per germline, CDR1 MNHEY and CDR2 SMNVEV (reference sequence). The CDR3 loop spans 15 amino acids. DNA of the CDR3: TGTGCCAGCAGCCACATCTACAGCTCCTACAATGAGCAGTTCTTC. It is translated as CASSHIYSSYNEQFF.

This rearrangement joins TRBV7-2 to TRBJ2-1, with TRBD2 as a possible D gene (6 bases). Per the germline V gene, CDR1 is SGHTA and CDR2 is FQGNSA. This CDR3 comprises 12 residues. V lost 5 bases, J lost 6 bases, and 8 bases lay in between. CDR3 in DNA: TGTGCCAGCAGCCAGACTAGCAATGAGCAGTTCTTC. This sequence encodes CASSQTSNEQFF.

This clonotype has ten or more counts. The rearrangement links TRBV4-1 to TRBJ1-2, with 8 bases aligning to TRBD1. V dropped 2 bases and J dropped 8; count of bases not matched to a gene: 7. The CDR3 sequence is 14 residues long. Looked up from germline, CDR1 is MGHRA and CDR2 is YSYEKL. CDR3 amino acids: CASSQIGTGDGYTF. The CDR3 DNA is TGCGCCAGCAGCCAAATTGGGACAGGTGACGGCTACACCTTC.

This clonotype is classed as medium-sized. This chain connects TRBV6-5 to TRBJ2-7; D possibly corresponds to TRBD1 (5 bases). From germline, CDR1 is MNHEY and CDR2 SVGAGI. The CDR3 has 14 amino acids. V lost 0 bases, J lost 3 bases, and 9 bases lay in between. The CDR3 region has the DNA TGTGCCAGCAGTTACTCGCGGACATTCTACGAGCAGTACTTC. It codes for CASSYSRTFYEQYF.

The chain joins TRBV28 to TRBJ1-2, with 11 bases fitting TRBD1. Germline loops: CDR1 MDHEN, CDR2 SYDVKM. This CDR3 spans 15 amino acids. Germline trimming cut 6 bases from V and 5 bases from J; bases unmatched to any gene: 8. The CDR3 sequence is CASSLRTGGAYGYTF. The DNA of the CDR3 is TGTGCCAGCAGCCTACGGACAGGGGGCGCGTATGGCTACACCTTC.

The chain is built from TRBV9 and TRBJ1-5; unclear D gene. Germline values: CDR1 SGDLS, CDR2 YYNGEE. This CDR3 comprises 16 residues. Trimming took off 1 base at V and 4 bases at J, with 15 bases between the two ends. CDR3 loop: CASSVLTSGRNQPQHF. The CDR3 DNA reads as TGTGCCAGCAGCGTACTGACTAGCGGGAGAAATCAGCCCCAGCATTTT.

A note on this clonotype: This may be a read error, as it is one base from a much larger clone. The V call is TRBV2, the J call TRBJ2-1, with TRBD2 identical over 8 bases. CDR1 is SNHLY, CDR2 FYNNEI, per germline. The trim removed 6 bases at V and 3 bases at J, leaving 10 bases unmatched. This CDR3 is built from 16 residues. The CDR3 region is CASSPGGAGVYNEQFF. CDR3 DNA sequence: TGTGCCAGCAGCCCCGGGGGAGCGGGGGTCTACAATGAGCAGTTCTTC.

At least ten counts were recorded for this clonotype. J is TRBJ2-2 and V is TRBV6-1; D not certain. Per the germline V gene, CDR1 is MNHNS and CDR2 is SASEGT. This CDR3 has 12 residues. Trimming shortened V by 3 bases and J by 5 bases, and 4 bases separated the two germline ends. CDR3 sequence: CASSDQTGELFF. Written as DNA, the CDR3 is TGTGCCAGCAGTGACCAGACCGGGGAGCTGTTTTTT.

Ten or more counts support this clonotype. The J gene is TRBJ2-3, the V gene TRBV20-1, with TRBD2 matching 7 bases. This CDR3 is 15 amino acids long. Trimming removed 1 base from V and 2 bases from J; junction bases left unmatched: 6. Per germline, CDR1 DFQATT and CDR2 SNEGSKA (reference sequence). The CDR3 loop reads CSARATREFTDTQYF. Written as DNA, the CDR3 is TGCAGTGCTAGAGCAACGCGGGAGTTCACAGATACGCAGTATTTT.

This clonotype was detected once. Being one base from a much bigger clone, this may be a read error. V gene TRBV7-9 combines with J gene TRBJ2-5; D is undetermined. The length of the CDR3 is 12 residues. Per germline, CDR1 SEHNR and CDR2 FQNEAQ (reference sequence). In DNA form, the CDR3 reads TGTGCCAGCGGCTTCGACGGGGAGACCCAGTACTTC. Amino acid sequence: CASGFDGETQYF.

As regards this clonotype: A read error is likely, as this CDR3 ends without the conserved phenylalanine or tryptophan. The chain carries TRBV6-1 and TRBJ1-2, with D possibly matching TRBD1 (5 bases). Per the germline V gene, CDR1 is MNHNS and CDR2 is SASEGT. The CDR3 is made up of 14 amino acids. Deletions cut 2 bases from V and 5 bases from J, with 12 bases between. CDR3 bases: TGTGCCAGCAGTGAAACGGGGGGACCTTATGGCTACACCCTC. This sequence encodes CASSETGGPYGYTL.

This clonotype was counted ten times or more. The chain couples TRBV12-5 to TRBJ2-5; no definite D call. Germline values: CDR1 LGHNT, CDR2 FRNRAP. The length of the CDR3 is 14 residues. V gave up 1 base and J gave up 5 bases, with 11 bases separating them. This CDR3 is CASGLETEGETQYF. DNA for the CDR3: TGTGCTAGTGGTTTGGAGACTGAAGGGGAGACCCAGTACTTC.

V is TRBV9 and J is TRBJ2-1, with D perhaps being TRBD1 or TRBD2 (5 bases each). V was clipped by 4 bases and J by 9 bases, with 14 bases between them. Germline CDR1 and CDR2: SGDLS and YYNGEE. This CDR3 comprises 13 residues. CDR3 amino acids: CASSSRDRGEQFF. Written as DNA, the CDR3 is TGTGCCAGCAGCAGCCGGGACCGTGGTGAGCAGTTCTTC. Supplemented by reference TRBV9 and TRBJ2-1, the full variable domain reads DSGVTQTPKHLITATGQRVTLRCSPRSGDLSVYWYQQSLDQGLQFLIQYYNGEERAKGNILERFSAQQFPDLHSELNLSSLELGDSALYFCASSSRDRGEQFFGPGTRLTVL.

In its sample, this clonotype was seen many times. The chain combines TRBV7-3 with TRBJ2-5; D perhaps matches TRBD1 (5 bases). V lost 4 bases and J 5 bases, leaving 14 bases between the germline ends. Germline-derived CDR1 and CDR2 are SGHTA and FQGTGA. CDR3 length: 14 residues. The CDR3 DNA reads TGTGCCAGCAGCTCACAAGGGGTTGGCGAGACCCAGTACTTC. Its protein product is CASSSQGVGETQYF.

Ten or more counts support this clonotype. CDR3 in DNA: TGTGCCAGCAGCCTAGCGGGAGTCCCCGGGGAGCTGTTTTTT. As protein: CASSLAGVPGELFF. V gene TRBV6-5 combines with J gene TRBJ2-2, with 10 positions matching TRBD2. The CDR3 consists of 14 residues. Losses at the gene ends were 6 bases for V and 6 bases for J; bases not matched to a gene: 4. Germline V gives CDR1 MNHEY, CDR2 SVGAGI.

This clonotype is termed medium-sized. The chain combines TRBV20-1 with TRBJ2-7; a possible D gene is TRBD2 (5 bases). The ends were cut back, 6 bases at V and 9 bases at J, with 21 bases in the middle. This CDR3 comprises 13 residues. Germline-derived CDR1 and CDR2 are DFQATT and SNEGSKA (reference sequence). CDR3: CSALIITGVRQYF. The CDR3 nucleotides are TGCAGTGCCCTTATAATTACCGGGGTCCGGCAGTACTTC.

This clonotype showed up just a few times. CDR3 loop: CASRSRGQVISGANVLTF. The CDR3 DNA reads TGTGCCAGCAGGTCGAGGGGACAGGTGATCTCTGGGGCCAACGTCCTGACTTTC. V and J are TRBV27 and TRBJ2-6, with 8 positions matching TRBD1. V dropped 6 bases and J dropped 0; count of bases not matched to a gene: 10. The CDR3 runs 18 residues. Germline assignment: CDR1 MNHEY and CDR2 SMNVEV (reference sequence).

This clonotype has at least ten counts. V gene TRBV10-3 combines with J gene TRBJ2-1; D is unresolved. The V gene's germline CDR1 is ENHRY and CDR2 SYGVKD. The V end lost 3 bases, the J end lost 9 bases, and 18 bases lay between the germline ends. The CDR3 length is 15 residues. The CDR3 DNA is TGTGCCATCAGTGATCGCGTAGCCCTAGTCGGTGAGCAGTTCTTC. Translated, it gives CAISDRVALVGEQFF.

This clonotype was counted ten times or more. V and J are TRBV12-3 or TRBV12-4 and TRBJ1-2; D not certain. V lost 2 bases, J lost 5 bases, and 21 bases lay in between. The CDR3 has 17 residues. The CDR3 loop reads CASSLKPGMSRSYGYTF. In DNA, the CDR3 is TGTGCCAGCAGTTTAAAACCGGGGATGTCTAGGTCGTATGGCTACACCTTC.

This clonotype was seen once. The junction does not match germline at one end; this may be a read error. The chain carries TRBV29-1 and TRBJ1-2; D is ambiguous. Germline V gene sequence: CDR1 SQVTM, CDR2 ANQGSEA. The CDR3 length is 12 residues. CDR3 sequence (DNA): TGCGGCGTCGTTGACACGAACTATGGCTACACCTTC. Protein sequence: CGVVDTNYGYTF.

This clonotype occurred many times. The V call is TRBV5-1, the J call TRBJ2-3, with D unresolved. Germline V lookup: CDR1 SGHRS, CDR2 YFSETQ. The CDR3 contains 12 residues. Trimming took 10 bases from V and 0 from J, leaving 9 bases between them. CDR3 residues: CASARSTDTQYF. The DNA for the CDR3 is TGCGCCTCCGCCCGGAGCACAGATACGCAGTATTTT.

The chain carries TRBV19 and TRBJ1-1; possibly TRBD1 for D (6 bases). The V end lost 2 bases, the J end lost 8 bases, and 9 bases lay between the germline ends. This CDR3 is 12 amino acids long. Per germline, CDR1 LNHDA and CDR2 SQIVND (reference sequence). The CDR3 is CASSITGIEAFF. CDR3 coding DNA: TGTGCCAGTAGTATAACAGGGATAGAAGCTTTCTTT.

This clonotype came up many times. The CDR3 region has the DNA TGTGCCAGCAGCTTAACAGGGGATGAGTTAACAGATACGCAGTATTTT. Protein sequence: CASSLTGDELTDTQYF. This chain joins TRBV7-3 and TRBJ2-3, with D possibly being TRBD1 (5 bases). Germline CDR1 SGHTA, CDR2 FQGTGA. Trimming removed 0 bases at V and 3 bases at J, with 13 bases between. The CDR3 has 16 amino acids. The variable domain in full, with the rest retrieved from reference TRBV7-3 and TRBJ2-3, is GAGVSQTPSNKVTEKGKYVELRCDPISGHTALYWYRQSLGQGPEFLIYFQGTGAADDSGLPNDRFFAVRPEGSVSTLKIQRTERGDSAVYLCASSLTGDELTDTQYFGPGTRLTVL.

This clonotype has at least ten counts. The V call is TRBV10-3, the J call TRBJ2-4; weak D call: TRBD2 (6 bases). V shed 6 bases and J shed 7 bases, with 16 bases lying between them. Germline V gene lookup returns CDR1 ENHRY and CDR2 SYGVKD. The CDR3 loop spans 14 amino acids. The CDR3 is CAISEGGVGNIQYF. The CDR3 coding sequence is TGTGCCATCAGCGAGGGAGGAGTGGGTAACATTCAGTACTTC.

The table lists this clonotype with many counts. The chain employs TRBV20-1 and TRBJ1-4, with D perhaps matching TRBD1 (5 bases). Germline V CDR1 and CDR2: DFQATT, SNEGSKA (reference sequence). V was pared by 2 bases and J by 8 bases, with 12 bases between. This CDR3 comprises 13 residues. In nucleotides, the CDR3 is TGCAGTGCTAGATGGGACGGCTCGGAAAAACTGTTTTTT. This sequence encodes CSARWDGSEKLFF.

Concerning this clonotype: This may be a read error, as it is one base from a much larger clone. The chain uses TRBV19 and TRBJ2-5, with D possibly matching TRBD2 (5 bases). V lost 10 bases to trimming and J lost 1 base, with 13 bases between them. The CDR3 loop spans 13 amino acids. CDR1 and CDR2 from the germline V gene are LNHDA and SQIVND (reference sequence). The CDR3 nucleotides are TGTGCCAATAGCGACACCCTCCAAGAGACCCAGTACTTC. Translated: CANSDTLQETQYF.

The chain couples TRBV6-5 to TRBJ2-7; the match to TRBD1 covers 9 bases. J gave up 6 bases and V 9 bases, and 6 bases lay outside the gene matches. The CDR3 has 12 residues. Germline V gives CDR1 MNHEY, CDR2 SVGAGI. CDR3 nucleotides: TGTGCCAGTGGGACAGGGCCGGGCGAGCAGTACTTC. As protein: CASGTGPGEQYF.

There are many counts of this clonotype. The CDR3 loop is CASSSEARGYTF. The DNA for the CDR3 is TGTGCCAGCAGTTCCGAGGCCCGGGGCTACACCTTC. This chain joins TRBV12-3 or TRBV12-4 and TRBJ1-2, with D unresolved. The CDR3 is 12 residues long. The germline V and J ends were trimmed by 4 bases and 8 bases, with 11 bases remaining between them.